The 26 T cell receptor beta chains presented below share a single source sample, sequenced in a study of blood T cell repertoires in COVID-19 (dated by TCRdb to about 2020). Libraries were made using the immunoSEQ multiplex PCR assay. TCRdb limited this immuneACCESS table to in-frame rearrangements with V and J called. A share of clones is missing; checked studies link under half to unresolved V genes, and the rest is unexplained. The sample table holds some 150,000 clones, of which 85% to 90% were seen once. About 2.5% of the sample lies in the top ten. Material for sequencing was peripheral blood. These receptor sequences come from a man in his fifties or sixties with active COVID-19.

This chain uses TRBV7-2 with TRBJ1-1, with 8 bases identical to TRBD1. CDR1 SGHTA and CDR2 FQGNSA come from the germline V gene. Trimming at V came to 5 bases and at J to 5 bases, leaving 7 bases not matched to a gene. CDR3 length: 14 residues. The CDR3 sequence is CASSLDRERTEAFF. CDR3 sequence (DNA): TGTGCCAGCAGCCTGGACAGGGAAAGAACTGAAGCTTTCTTT.

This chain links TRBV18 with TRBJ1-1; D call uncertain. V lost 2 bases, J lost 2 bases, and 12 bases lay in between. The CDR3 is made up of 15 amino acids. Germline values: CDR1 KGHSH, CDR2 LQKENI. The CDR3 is CASSPGLMVNTEAFF. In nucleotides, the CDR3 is TGTGCCAGCTCACCAGGGCTAATGGTTAACACTGAAGCTTTCTTT.

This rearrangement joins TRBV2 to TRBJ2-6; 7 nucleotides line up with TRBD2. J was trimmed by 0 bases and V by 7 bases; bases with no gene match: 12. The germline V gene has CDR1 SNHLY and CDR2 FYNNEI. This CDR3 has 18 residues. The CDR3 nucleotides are TGTGCCAGCATCCGACTGCCAGCGGGGACCTCTGGGGCCAACGTCCTGACTTTC. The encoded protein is CASIRLPAGTSGANVLTF.

Here the CDR3 reads CASSLGNSGGLTDTQYF. The CDR3 coding sequence is TGTGCCAGCAGCCTAGGGAATAGCGGGGGGCTCACAGATACGCAGTATTTT. The chain links TRBV4-2 to TRBJ2-3, with 10 nucleotides matching TRBD2. This CDR3 contains 17 residues. CDR1 and CDR2 (germline): LGHNA, YNFKEQ. V trimming: 4 bases; J trimming: 2 bases; junction bases outside the gene matches: 9.

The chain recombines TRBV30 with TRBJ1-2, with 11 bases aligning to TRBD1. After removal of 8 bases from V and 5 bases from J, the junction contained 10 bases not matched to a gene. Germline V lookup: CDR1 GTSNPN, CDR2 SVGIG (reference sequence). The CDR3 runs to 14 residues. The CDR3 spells CATEPGQGDYGYTF. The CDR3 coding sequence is TGTGCCACCGAACCGGGACAGGGGGATTATGGCTACACCTTC.

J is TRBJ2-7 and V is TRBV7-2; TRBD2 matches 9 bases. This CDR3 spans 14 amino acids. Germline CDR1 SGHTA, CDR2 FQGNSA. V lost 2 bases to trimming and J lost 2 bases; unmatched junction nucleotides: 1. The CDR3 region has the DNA TGTGCCAGCAGCTTACCTAGCGGGGCCTACGAGCAGTACTTC. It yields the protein CASSLPSGAYEQYF.

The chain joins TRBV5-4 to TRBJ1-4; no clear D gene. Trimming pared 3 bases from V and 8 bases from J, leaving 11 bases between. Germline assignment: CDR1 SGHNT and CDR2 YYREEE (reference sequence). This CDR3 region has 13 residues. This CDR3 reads CASSYGGVEKLFF. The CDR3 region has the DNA TGTGCCAGCAGCTACGGCGGGGTCGAAAAACTGTTTTTT.

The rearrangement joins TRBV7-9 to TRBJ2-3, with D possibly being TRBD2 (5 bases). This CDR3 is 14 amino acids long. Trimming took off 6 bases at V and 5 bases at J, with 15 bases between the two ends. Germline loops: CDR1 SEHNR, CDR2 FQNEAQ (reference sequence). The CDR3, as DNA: TGTGCCAGCAGTCTGAAGGTCAGCGGAGATACGCAGTATTTT. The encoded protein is CASSLKVSGDTQYF.

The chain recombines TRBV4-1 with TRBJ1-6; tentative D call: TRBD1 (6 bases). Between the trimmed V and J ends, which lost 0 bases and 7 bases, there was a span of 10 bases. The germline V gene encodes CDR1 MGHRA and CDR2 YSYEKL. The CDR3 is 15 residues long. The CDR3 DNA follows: TGCGCCAGCAGCCAAGAGGACAGCTTAAATTCACCCCTCCACTTT. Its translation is CASSQEDSLNSPLHF.

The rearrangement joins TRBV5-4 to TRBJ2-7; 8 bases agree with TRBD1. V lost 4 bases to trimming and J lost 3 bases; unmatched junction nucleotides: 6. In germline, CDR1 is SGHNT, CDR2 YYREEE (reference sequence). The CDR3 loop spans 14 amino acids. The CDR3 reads CASSPGTGDYEQYF. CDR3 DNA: TGTGCCAGCAGCCCAGGGACAGGAGACTACGAGCAGTACTTC.

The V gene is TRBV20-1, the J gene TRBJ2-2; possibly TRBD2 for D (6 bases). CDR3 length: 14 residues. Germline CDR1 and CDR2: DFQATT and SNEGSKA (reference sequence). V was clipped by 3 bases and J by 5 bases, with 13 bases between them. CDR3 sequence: CSASERLGTGELFF. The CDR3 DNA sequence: TGCAGTGCTAGTGAGAGACTAGGAACCGGGGAGCTGTTTTTT.

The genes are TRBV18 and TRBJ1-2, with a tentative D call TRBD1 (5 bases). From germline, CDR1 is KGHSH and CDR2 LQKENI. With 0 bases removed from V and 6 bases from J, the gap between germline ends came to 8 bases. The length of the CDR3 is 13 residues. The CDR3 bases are TGTGCCAGCTCACCACCGGGGGGAGATGGCTACACCTTC. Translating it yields CASSPPGGDGYTF.

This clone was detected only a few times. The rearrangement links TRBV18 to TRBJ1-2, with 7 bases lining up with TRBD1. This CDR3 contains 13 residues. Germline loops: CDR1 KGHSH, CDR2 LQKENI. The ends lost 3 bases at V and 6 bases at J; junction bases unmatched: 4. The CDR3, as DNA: TGTGCCAGCTCACCCGGGACAGACCATGGCTACACCTTC. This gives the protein CASSPGTDHGYTF.

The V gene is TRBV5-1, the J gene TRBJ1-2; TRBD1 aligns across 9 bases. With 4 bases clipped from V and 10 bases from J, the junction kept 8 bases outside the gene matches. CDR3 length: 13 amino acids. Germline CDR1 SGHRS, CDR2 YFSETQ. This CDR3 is CASSTRTGEAYTF. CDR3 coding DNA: TGCGCCAGCAGCACACGGACAGGGGAGGCCTACACCTTC.

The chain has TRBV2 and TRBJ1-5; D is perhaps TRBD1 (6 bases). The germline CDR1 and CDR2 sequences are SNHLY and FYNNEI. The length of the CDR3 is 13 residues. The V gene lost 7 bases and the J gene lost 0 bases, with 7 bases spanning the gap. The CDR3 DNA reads TGTGCCAGCAAGGGGGATAGCAATCAGCCCCAGCATTTT. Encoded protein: CASKGDSNQPQHF.

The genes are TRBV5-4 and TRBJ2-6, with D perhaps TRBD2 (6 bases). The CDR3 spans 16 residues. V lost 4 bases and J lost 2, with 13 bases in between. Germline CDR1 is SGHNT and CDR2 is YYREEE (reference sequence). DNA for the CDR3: TGTGCCAGCAGCCCGACTAGTGGGGCTGGGGCCAACGTCCTGACTTTC. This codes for CASSPTSGAGANVLTF. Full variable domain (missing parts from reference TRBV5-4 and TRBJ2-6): ETGVTQSPTHLIKTRGQQVTLRCSSQSGHNTVSWYQQALGQGPQFIFQYYREEENGRGNFPPRFSGLQFPNYSSELNVNALELDDSALYLCASSPTSGAGANVLTFGAGSRLTVL.

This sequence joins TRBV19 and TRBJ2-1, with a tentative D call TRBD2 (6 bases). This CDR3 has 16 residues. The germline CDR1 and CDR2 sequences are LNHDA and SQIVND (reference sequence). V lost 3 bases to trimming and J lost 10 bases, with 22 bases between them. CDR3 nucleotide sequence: TGTGCCAGTAGTATCTCGGGACTCTCGAGGATGGTCGAGCAGTTCTTC. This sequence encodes CASSISGLSRMVEQFF.

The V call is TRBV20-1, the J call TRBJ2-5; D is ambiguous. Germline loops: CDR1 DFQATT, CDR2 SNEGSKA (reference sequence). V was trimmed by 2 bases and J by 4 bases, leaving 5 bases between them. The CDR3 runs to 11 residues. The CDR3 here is CSARLGETQYF. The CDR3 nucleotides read TGCAGTGCTAGACTAGGAGAGACCCAGTACTTC.

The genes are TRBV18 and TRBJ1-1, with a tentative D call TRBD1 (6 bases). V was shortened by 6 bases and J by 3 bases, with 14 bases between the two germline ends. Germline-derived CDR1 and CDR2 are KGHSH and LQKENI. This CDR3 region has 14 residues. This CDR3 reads CASSPNRADTEAFF. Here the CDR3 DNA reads TGTGCCAGCTCCCCGAACAGGGCGGACACTGAAGCTTTCTTT.

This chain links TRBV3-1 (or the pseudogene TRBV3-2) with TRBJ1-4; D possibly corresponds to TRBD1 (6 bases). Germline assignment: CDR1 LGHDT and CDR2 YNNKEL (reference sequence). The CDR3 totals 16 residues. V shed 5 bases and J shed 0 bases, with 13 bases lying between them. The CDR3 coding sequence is TGTGCCAGCAGCATAGGGGGACCTGCAACTAATGAAAAACTGTTTTTT. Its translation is CASSIGGPATNEKLFF.

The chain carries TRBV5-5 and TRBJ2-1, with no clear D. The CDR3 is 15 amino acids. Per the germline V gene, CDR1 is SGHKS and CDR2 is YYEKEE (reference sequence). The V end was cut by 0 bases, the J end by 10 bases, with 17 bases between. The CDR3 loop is CASSLGSTRLEEQFF. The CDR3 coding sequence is TGTGCCAGCAGCTTGGGCTCTACCCGCTTAGAGGAGCAGTTCTTC.

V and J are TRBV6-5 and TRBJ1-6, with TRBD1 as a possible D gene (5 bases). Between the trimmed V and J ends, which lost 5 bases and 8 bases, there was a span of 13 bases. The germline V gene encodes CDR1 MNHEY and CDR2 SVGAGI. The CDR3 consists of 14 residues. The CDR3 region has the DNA TGTGCCAGCAGTAGTAGGACAAGACATTCACCCCTCCACTTT. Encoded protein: CASSSRTRHSPLHF.

The CDR3 here is CASSEYGGVGDTQYF. DNA for the CDR3: TGTGCCAGCAGTGAATACGGAGGGGTGGGAGATACGCAGTATTTT. The V call is TRBV25-1, the J call TRBJ2-3, with D tentatively TRBD2 (6 bases). CDR3 length: 15 amino acids. Trimming cost V 0 bases and J 5 bases, with 12 bases left between them. Germline values: CDR1 MGHDK, CDR2 SYGVNS.

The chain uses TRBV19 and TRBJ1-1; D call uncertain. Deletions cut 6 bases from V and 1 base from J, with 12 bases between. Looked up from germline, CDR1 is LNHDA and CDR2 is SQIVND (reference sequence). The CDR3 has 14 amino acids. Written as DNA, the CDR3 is TGTGCCAGTAGGGGCAGGCCCAAGAACACTGAAGCTTTCTTT. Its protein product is CASRGRPKNTEAFF.

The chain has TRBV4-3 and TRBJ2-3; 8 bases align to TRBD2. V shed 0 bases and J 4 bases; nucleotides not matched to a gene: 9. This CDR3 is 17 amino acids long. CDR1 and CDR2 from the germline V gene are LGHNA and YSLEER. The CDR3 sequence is CASSQEGLAGGPDTQYF. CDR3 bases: TGCGCCAGCAGCCAAGAAGGTTTGGCGGGAGGCCCAGATACGCAGTATTTT.

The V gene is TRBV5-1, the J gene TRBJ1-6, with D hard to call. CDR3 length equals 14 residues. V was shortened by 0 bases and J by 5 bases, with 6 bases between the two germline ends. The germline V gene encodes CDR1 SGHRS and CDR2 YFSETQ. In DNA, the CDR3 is TGCGCCAGCAGCTTGGGCCAGAATAATTCACCCCTCCACTTT. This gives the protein CASSLGQNNSPLHF.